Listed below are T cell receptor beta chains from one sample, sequenced in a study of cytomegalovirus exposure and HLA in healthy donors. Using immunoSEQ multiplex PCR, the repertoire was profiled, and TCRdb retains in-frame clones only, with some absent. The table lists roughly 330,000 clones, roughly nine tenths of them singletons. The specimen sequenced was PBMCs. These receptors all come from a woman in her 30s in good health and CMV-seropositive. Each CDR3 is given with its conserved first and last residue. The order of the fields is J gene, D gene, clone size, V gene, CDR3 DNA, CDR3 protein. A D gene is named only where the DNA matches it firmly. Size tells how often a clone was seen (once, few, many) or the class of an expanded clone, and some rows leave it out.

j_call: TRBJ2-1; d_call: NA; clone_size: NA; v_call: TRBV2; cdr3_nt: TGTGCCAGCAGCTTAAAGGGGGGCCGGTACAATGAGCAGTTCTTC; cdr3_aa: CASSLKGGRYNEQFF
j_call: TRBJ2-4; d_call: NA; clone_size: NA; v_call: TRBV7-2; cdr3_nt: TGTGCCAGCAGTTTAGGGGTGGCCCCAAACATTCAGTACTTC; cdr3_aa: CASSLGVAPNIQYF
j_call: TRBJ2-3; d_call: NA; clone_size: few; v_call: TRBV27; cdr3_nt: TGTGCCAGCAGTTTATCGAGAGCGGGCGATACGCAGTATTTT; cdr3_aa: CASSLSRAGDTQYF
j_call: TRBJ1-5; d_call: NA; clone_size: NA; v_call: TRBV19; cdr3_nt: TGTGCCAGTAGTATAGGCAGGGCCAACAATCAGCCCCAGCATTTT; cdr3_aa: CASSIGRANNQPQHF
j_call: TRBJ2-1; d_call: NA; clone_size: NA; v_call: TRBV5-1; cdr3_nt: TGCGCCAGCCAGGGAGGGGGCTTGCCGAATGAGCAGTTCTTC; cdr3_aa: CASQGGGLPNEQFF
j_call: TRBJ2-2; d_call: NA; clone_size: NA; v_call: TRBV14; cdr3_nt: TGTGCCAGCAGCAAACAAAACAGGGCCGGGGAGCTGTTTTTT; cdr3_aa: CASSKQNRAGELFF
j_call: TRBJ1-2; d_call: TRBD1; clone_size: NA; v_call: TRBV30; cdr3_nt: TGTGCCTGGAGGGGGGGACAGGGGAGCTATGGCTACACCTTC; cdr3_aa: CAWRGGQGSYGYTF
j_call: TRBJ2-7; d_call: NA; clone_size: NA; v_call: TRBV27; cdr3_nt: TGTGCCAGCAGTTCTAGGACCTACGAGCAGTACTTC; cdr3_aa: CASSSRTYEQYF
j_call: TRBJ1-2; d_call: NA; clone_size: NA; v_call: TRBV27; cdr3_nt: TGTGCCAGCAGGCCCGAGGGGGATGGCTACACCTTC; cdr3_aa: CASRPEGDGYTF
j_call: TRBJ1-2; d_call: TRBD1; clone_size: NA; v_call: TRBV2; cdr3_nt: TGTGCCACTGACTATTACGCGAGACAGGGGCCTAACTATGGCTACACCTTC; cdr3_aa: CATDYYARQGPNYGYTF
j_call: TRBJ2-7; d_call: NA; clone_size: NA; v_call: TRBV6-1; cdr3_nt: TGTGCCAGCAAGGACACCTCCTACGAGCAGTACTTC; cdr3_aa: CASKDTSYEQYF
j_call: TRBJ2-2; d_call: NA; clone_size: few; v_call: TRBV5-4; cdr3_nt: TGTGCCAGCAGCTCGACACTTCCGAACACCGGGGAGCTGTTTTTT; cdr3_aa: CASSSTLPNTGELFF
j_call: TRBJ1-5; d_call: NA; clone_size: NA; v_call: TRBV7-2; cdr3_nt: TGTGCCAGCAGCTTAGACCGGCAGCCCCAGCATTTT; cdr3_aa: CASSLDRQPQHF
j_call: TRBJ2-1; d_call: TRBD2; clone_size: NA; v_call: TRBV7-3; cdr3_nt: TGTGCCAGCAGCTTACTAGCGGGGGGGCTGAATGAGCAGTTCTTC; cdr3_aa: CASSLLAGGLNEQFF
j_call: TRBJ2-7; d_call: NA; clone_size: once; v_call: TRBV25-1; cdr3_nt: TGTGCCAGCAGTGAATGGGGACCGCGTAACTACGAGCAGTACTTC; cdr3_aa: CASSEWGPRNYEQYF
j_call: TRBJ2-3; d_call: TRBD2; clone_size: few; v_call: TRBV2; cdr3_nt: TGTGCCAGCACCCCGTTTACTTTAGCGGGGGGCCTAGTACTTAGCACAGATACGCAGTATTTT; cdr3_aa: CASTPFTLAGGLVLSTDTQYF
j_call: TRBJ2-7; d_call: NA; clone_size: NA; v_call: TRBV5-6; cdr3_nt: TGTGCCAGCAGCTCACTGGACTGCCAGTACTTC; cdr3_aa: CASSSLDCQYF
j_call: TRBJ1-5; d_call: TRBD1; clone_size: NA; v_call: TRBV2; cdr3_nt: TGTGCCAGCAGCCTCAGGACAGGCCCCAATCAGCCCCAGCATTTT; cdr3_aa: CASSLRTGPNQPQHF
j_call: TRBJ1-1; d_call: NA; clone_size: NA; v_call: TRBV7-9; cdr3_nt: TGTGCCAGCAGCTTAACGGGGCAGGTGAACACTGAAGCTTTCTTT; cdr3_aa: CASSLTGQVNTEAFF
j_call: TRBJ2-2; d_call: NA; clone_size: NA; v_call: TRBV7-2; cdr3_nt: TGTGCCAGCAGCACCGGACAGTTCACCGGGGAGCTGTTTTTT; cdr3_aa: CASSTGQFTGELFF
j_call: TRBJ2-7; d_call: NA; clone_size: NA; v_call: TRBV4-2; cdr3_nt: TGTGCCAGCAGCCAAGATATAGCTAGTTGGGAGCAGTACTTC; cdr3_aa: CASSQDIASWEQYF
j_call: TRBJ1-1; d_call: TRBD1; clone_size: NA; v_call: TRBV6-1; cdr3_nt: TGTGCCAGCAGAGCGCGGGACAGCACTGAAGCTTTCTTT; cdr3_aa: CASRARDSTEAFF